This entry concerns a single TCR beta chain. No cognate antigen has been identified for it. Per-base quality was not reported, and no clone a single base away is much larger than it. Library prep was done by the immunoSEQ multiplex PCR assay. For the multiplex PCR, a mixture combining 60 forward primers for TCR Vbeta segments and 13 reverse primers for TCR Jbeta segments was used. Amplification of the CDR3 region of rearranged TCR beta genes was performed with a multiplex PCR assay on genomic DNA. On the Illumina HiSeq System, the amplified TCR beta libraries were sequenced as 87-base-pair reads. Per the source publication's procedure: A later analysis counted about 80 million unique TCR beta chains across the 700 or so repertoires, and roughly 9.9 million of these chains were shared by at least two donors. To remove PCR and sequencing errors, raw reads were error-corrected and collapsed into unique sequences using a nearest-neighbor algorithm that merged closely related sequences. To assign V, D and J gene segments, CDR3 sequences were aligned to IMGT reference sequences. Each retained sequence needed at least a six-nucleotide match to both a V gene segment and a J gene segment. Rearrangements were called productive when the CDR3 lacked stop codons and stayed in frame with V and J; all others were non-productive. CDR3 was defined according to IMGT convention as the region running from the second conserved V-encoded cysteine to the conserved J-encoded phenylalanine. The earlier analysis of about 590 of the donors excluded sequences that lacked an unambiguous match to a single V gene segment. In an earlier analysis of 587 of the donors, V segments were called functional above 56.7% productive rearrangements and were called segregating when the between-donor standard deviation exceeded 5%. A statistical classification framework was built for diagnosing cytomegalovirus status from the catalog of TCR beta chain sequences. In a later analysis, V and J genes were assigned by comparing TCR nucleotide sequences against IMGT/GENE-DB human TR gene sequences. In a later analysis, CDR3 sequences and most-parsimonious VDJ recombination scenarios were assigned using the TCRdist pipeline. In a later analysis, every TCR beta chain was defined by the combination of its CDR3 amino acid sequence and its V-gene family, and reads without a unique V-gene family were dropped. In a later analysis, around 600 highly shared, low-generation-probability nucleotide sequences were removed to address suspected cross-contamination and a sequencing artifact. A later analysis calculated a clonal expansion index for each public chain from normalized within-repertoire ranks of inferred template counts. Generation probabilities in a later analysis came from a VDJ recombination model fitted to out-of-frame rearrangements, and those results were checked against IGoR. In a later analysis, TCR-TCR, TCR-HLA and TCR-CMV co-occurrence was scored with hypergeometric tests, and a repertoire-size bias correction was applied to TCR pairs. False discovery rates were estimated in a later analysis by permuting HLA or CMV assignments 20 times. A later analysis grouped co-occurring TCRs with DBSCAN, adding TCRdist sequence similarity when clustering within HLA-allele-positive subsets. For co-occurrence clustering, repertoires with fewer than 30,000 or more than 120,000 public chains were excluded, along with roughly 5 repertoires with anomalous nucleotide sharing. TCRdb took over this immuneACCESS table, retaining in-frame rearrangements with V and J assigned. Such tables are incomplete; in checked studies, under half of the missing clones stem from an unresolved V gene, and the remainder is unexplained. V and J calls and clone size follow that table, whereas D and trimming were derived from the DNA. The sample table contains about 190,000 clones; only one count was recorded for 83% of them. Roughly 1.7% of the sample lies in the top ten.

The CDR3 contains 18 residues, cysteine and phenylalanine counted. Only the CDR3 region is kept as DNA, spanning 54 bases read in frame from base 1. V lost 6 bases and J lost 6 bases, and the count of bases not matched to a germline gene is 12. Reading the germline V gene (reference sequence) gives CDR1 MNHEY and CDR2 SMNVEV. These data originate in a study of cytomegalovirus exposure and HLA in healthy donors (dated by TCRdb to between 2016 and 2019). Some background on the complete study: In an earlier analysis of under 600 of the donors, 276 Gb of sequence data and 90 million to 120 million unique TCR beta sequences from about 190 million T cells were reported. Around 320 gigabases of sequencing data and approximately 84 million unique TCR sequences were included in an early release covering about 700 HLA-typed donors. The genetic ancestry cluster associated with self-reported Caucasian donors included about four fifths of the roughly 360 genotyped donors. The aim of the study was to test whether cataloging public T cell receptors could identify signatures of past pathogen exposure. The study used immunosequencing to profile the T cell repertoires of approximately 650 subjects and linked those repertoires to cytomegalovirus serostatus. Besides the first cohort of 666 subjects, a separate validation cohort made up of over 95 different subjects was used. The study combined high-throughput TCR immunosequencing, statistical association of individual TCRs with disease status, and machine learning to predict cytomegalovirus infection status. In a later analysis, previously published TCR beta repertoires from about 670 donors were re-analyzed and high-resolution HLA genotyping was added so that TCR occurrence patterns could be studied. The later analysis used no new phenotypic data to find candidate immune exposures, relying instead on TCR beta sequences and their occurrence across donors. In an earlier analysis of roughly 540 of the donors, high-throughput TCR beta sequencing was used to judge whether each TCR beta V gene segment behaved as functional or pseudogenic. Donor age, sex, ethnicity and CMV serostatus were compiled together with the repertoire data. A later genetic analysis took genome-wide SNP genotypes for about three fifths of the 666 donors and used that subset as a discovery cohort. All discovery cohort repertoires had been generated on a single sequencing platform. Class I and class II HLA loci were covered by the typing at four-digit resolution. Typing coverage differed by locus: A, B, C, DRB1 and DQB1 were typed in roughly 620-630 donors, DQA1 in about 500, DPA1 in 600 to 610, and DPB1 in roughly 450. Several DR-DQ haplotypes were handled as single units for association and clustering because linkage in the cohort was strong. Across 300 to 400 genotyped donors of the cohort, an average of roughly 230,000 unique TCR beta nucleotide sequences per donor were sequenced, and 15% to 20% of those sequences were non-productive.

Paper-wide results and their limitations: Strong co-occurrence of HLA alleles, especially DR and DQ, made assigning TCR associations to individual alleles difficult. According to a later analysis, parvovirus B19, influenza, CMV and Epstein-Barr virus appeared linked to several top co-occurrence clusters. Specific HLA alleles were associated with some 15,000 TCR beta sequences at a false discovery rate of 0.05 in a later analysis. Roughly 17 rarely observed V segments, including chromosome 9 orphons, were excluded from the earlier analysis of several hundred of the donors because counts were too low. In the study, 150 to 200 TCR beta chains were listed as associated with cytomegalovirus. The presence/absence analyses assumed that sequencing depth was roughly uniform across donors, and that assumption may not be true. Broadly in line with IMGT annotations, most TCR beta V segments showed up in productive rearrangements about 87% or about 30% of the time in an earlier analysis of under 700 of the donors. Correlated functional status among segregating V segments might reflect linkage disequilibrium, but an unknown experimental factor could not be ruled out. Across donors, most TCR sequences were observed very rarely, whereas some public TCRs were present in many individuals. Because HLA typing was missing for some donors at each locus, association tests included only the typed subset. In this cohort, only TCR beta chains were sequenced, and detectable features were limited by the absence of alpha or paired-chain data. In a later genetic analysis, a missense DCLRE1C variant was associated with V-gene and J-gene trimming of TCR beta chains, and the association was replicated in an independent cohort. According to the authors, the approach could potentially be generalized to other disease states and immunological phenotypes. In vitro tests confirmed that a few of the cytomegalovirus-associated TCR beta chains recognize cytomegalovirus antigens. A later analysis found that most CMV-associated TCR beta chains appeared HLA-restricted, with HLA associations seemingly driven largely by CMV exposure. A group of highly shared sequence variants was considered likely to be a technical artifact of the sequencing pipeline. Because the 87-base-pair reads could not distinguish some IMGT-functional V segments, including TRBV6-2 and TRBV6-3, those segments were excluded. A further reported finding was that TCR beta sequences accurately predicted the HLA-A and HLA-B alleles for most subjects in the first cohort. Cytomegalovirus status was reported to be diagnosed by the classifier with high specificity and sensitivity in both the original and validation cohorts. Immune exposure information for the cohort was limited to CMV serostatus. In a later analysis, the rate of TCR association differed among HLA loci, with DRB1 alleles having the most associated TCRs and HLA-C alleles having the fewest. Compared with equally common non-associated chains, HLA-associated TCR beta chains in a later analysis were more clonally expanded and had lower generation probabilities. A later genetic analysis reported fewer N-insertions in productive TCRs among donors in an Asian-associated ancestry cluster than the roughly 670-donor mean.

The cohort consisted of 600 to 750 healthy bone marrow donors. At the time of sampling, all cohort members were nominally healthy, though unrecorded immune exposures were likely present. The donor tested CMV seropositive and was one of the 289 seropositive cohort members. A peripheral blood sample was collected from each donor, and TCR beta sequencing was performed on peripheral blood mononuclear cells. Genomic DNA extraction from the blood cell samples was performed with the Qiagen DNeasy Blood Extraction Kit. The receptor's source is a man aged 35-49 years in good health and CMV-seropositive. Sequencing was carried out using PBMCs. The sequence joins TRBV27 to TRBJ2-2, with TRBD2 matching 14 junction bases. The encoded CDR3 is CASSVSIGTSGSPGELFF. The nucleotide sequence is given as TGTGCCAGCAGCGTCTCGATCGGGACTAGCGGGAGCCCCGGGGAGCTGTTTTTT.